The text below deals with one T cell receptor beta chain. Antigen specificity is unknown. Generated by immunoSEQ multiplex PCR, the TCRdb table keeps only in-frame clones and is missing some. The data show roughly 120,000 clones, 90% to 95% seen once. This sample is part of a study of T cell responses to AZD1222 COVID-19 vaccine. The CDR3 contains 15 residues. Trimming took 3 bases from V and 7 from J; bases not matched to a gene: 9. Germline lookup yields CDR1 MGHRA and CDR2 YSYEKL. Whole-study findings and limits: Among AZD1222 vaccinees, only five or six were seropositive at baseline.

The chain joins TRBV4-1 to TRBJ2-1; TRBD2 aligns across 7 bases. The clonotype was recovered from an adult in good health. The input for sequencing was peripheral blood, taken on day 0 of AZD1222 vaccination. CDR3 in amino acids: CASSHLPGTTNEQFF. The CDR3 DNA reads TGCGCCAGCAGCCACCTCCCCGGGACTACTAATGAGCAGTTCTTC.